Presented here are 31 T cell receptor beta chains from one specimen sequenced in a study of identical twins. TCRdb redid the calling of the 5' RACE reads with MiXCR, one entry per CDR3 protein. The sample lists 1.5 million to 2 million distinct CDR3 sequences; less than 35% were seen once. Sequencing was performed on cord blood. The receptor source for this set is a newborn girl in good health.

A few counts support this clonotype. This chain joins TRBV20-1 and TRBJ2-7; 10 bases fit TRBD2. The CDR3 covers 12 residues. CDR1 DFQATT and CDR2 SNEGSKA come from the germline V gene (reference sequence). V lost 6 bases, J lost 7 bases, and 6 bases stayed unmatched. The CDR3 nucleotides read TGCAGTGCCGAAAGGGGACTAGCGGAGCAGTACTTC. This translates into CSAERGLAEQYF.

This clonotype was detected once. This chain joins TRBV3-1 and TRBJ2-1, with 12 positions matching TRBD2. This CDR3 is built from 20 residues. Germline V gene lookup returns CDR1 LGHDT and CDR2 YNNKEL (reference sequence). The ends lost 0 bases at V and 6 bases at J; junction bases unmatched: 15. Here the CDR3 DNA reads TGTGCCAGCAGCCAAGAACGACTAGCGGGAGTCTTGTTGGCGGGCAATGAGCAGTTCTTC. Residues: CASSQERLAGVLLAGNEQFF.

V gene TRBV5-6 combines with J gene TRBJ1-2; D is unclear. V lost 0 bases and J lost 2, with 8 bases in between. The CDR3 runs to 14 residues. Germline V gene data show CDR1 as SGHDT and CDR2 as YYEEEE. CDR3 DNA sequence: TGTGCCAGCAGCTTGGAGTCCTTAAACTATGGCTACACCTTC. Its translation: CASSLESLNYGYTF.

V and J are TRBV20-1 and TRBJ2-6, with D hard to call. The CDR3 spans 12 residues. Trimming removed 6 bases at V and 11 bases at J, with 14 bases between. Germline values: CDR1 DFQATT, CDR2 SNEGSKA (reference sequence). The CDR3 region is CSATLRPHVLTF. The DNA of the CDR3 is TGCAGTGCCACCTTGCGCCCTCACGTCCTGACTTTC.

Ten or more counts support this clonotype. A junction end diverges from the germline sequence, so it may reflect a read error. CDR3 loop: CASSLTSAYEQYF. The CDR3 region has the DNA TGTGCCAGCAGTTTAACTAGCGCCTACGAGCAGTACTTC. This chain links TRBV5-1 with TRBJ2-7, with 7 nucleotides matching TRBD2. This CDR3 contains 13 residues. Per the germline V gene, CDR1 is SGHRS and CDR2 is YFSETQ.

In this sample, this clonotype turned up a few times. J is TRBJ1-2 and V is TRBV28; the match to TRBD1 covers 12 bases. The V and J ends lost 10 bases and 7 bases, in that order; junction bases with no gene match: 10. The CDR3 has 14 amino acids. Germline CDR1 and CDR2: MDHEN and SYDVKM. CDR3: CATLPGQGASGYTF. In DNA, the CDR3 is TGTGCCACCTTACCGGGACAGGGGGCGAGTGGCTACACCTTC.

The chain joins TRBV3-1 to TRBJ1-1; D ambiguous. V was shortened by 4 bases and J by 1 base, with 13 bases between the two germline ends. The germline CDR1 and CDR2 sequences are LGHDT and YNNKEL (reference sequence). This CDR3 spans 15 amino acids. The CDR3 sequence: CASSPRGTENTEAFF. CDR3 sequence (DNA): TGTGCCAGCAGCCCACGCGGTACCGAGAACACTGAAGCTTTCTTT.

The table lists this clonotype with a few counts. The CDR3, as DNA: TGCAGTGCAAAGGGACTAGCGGCCTCCTACAATGAGCAGTTCTTC. Its protein product is CSAKGLAASYNEQFF. The chain carries TRBV20-1 and TRBJ2-1; 11 bases map to TRBD2. J gave up 0 bases and V 6 bases, and 4 bases lay outside the gene matches. The CDR3 is made up of 15 amino acids. Germline CDR1 is DFQATT and CDR2 is SNEGSKA (reference sequence).

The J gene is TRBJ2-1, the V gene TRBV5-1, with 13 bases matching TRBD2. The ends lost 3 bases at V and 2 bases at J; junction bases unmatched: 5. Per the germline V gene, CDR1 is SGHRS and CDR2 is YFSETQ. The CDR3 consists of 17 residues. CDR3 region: CASSSGLAGATYNEQFF. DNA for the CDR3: TGCGCCAGCAGCTCCGGACTAGCGGGGGCCACCTACAATGAGCAGTTCTTC.

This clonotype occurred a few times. CDR3 bases: TGCGCCAGCAGCCATTGGACAGGGAAGTATGGCTACGAGCAGTACTTC. Its protein product is CASSHWTGKYGYEQYF. The chain has TRBV5-1 and TRBJ2-7, with TRBD1 matching 8 bases. This CDR3 is built from 16 residues. Germline values: CDR1 SGHRS, CDR2 YFSETQ. The J segment lost 3 bases and the V segment lost 4 bases, leaving 12 bases of the junction unmatched.

In nucleotides, the CDR3 is TGCAGTGCTAAAACAGGGTATCAGCCCCAGCATTTT. It codes for CSAKTGYQPQHF. The rearrangement links TRBV20-1 to TRBJ1-5; D is possibly TRBD1 (6 bases). From germline, CDR1 is DFQATT and CDR2 SNEGSKA (reference sequence). V was trimmed by 4 bases and J by 5 bases, leaving 9 bases between them. The CDR3 runs 12 residues.

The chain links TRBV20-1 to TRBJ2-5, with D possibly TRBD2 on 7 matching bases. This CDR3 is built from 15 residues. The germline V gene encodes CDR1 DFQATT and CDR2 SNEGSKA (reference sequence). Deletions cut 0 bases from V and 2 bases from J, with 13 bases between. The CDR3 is CSARDPRGQQETQYF. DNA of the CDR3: TGCAGTGCTAGAGATCCGCGGGGGCAACAAGAGACCCAGTACTTC.

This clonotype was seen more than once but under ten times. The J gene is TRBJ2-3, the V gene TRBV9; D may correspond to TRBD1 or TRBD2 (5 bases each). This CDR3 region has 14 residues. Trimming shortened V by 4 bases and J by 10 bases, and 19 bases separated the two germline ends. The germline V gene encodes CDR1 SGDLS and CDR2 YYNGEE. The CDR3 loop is CASSLIGVGDAQYF. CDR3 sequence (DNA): TGTGCCAGCAGCTTAATCGGTGTGGGGGATGCGCAGTATTTT.

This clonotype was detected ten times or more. CDR3 nucleotide sequence: TGTGCCAGCAGTTTGATTAGCGGGAGGGCGCATGAGCAGTTCTTC. It is translated as CASSLISGRAHEQFF. This rearrangement joins TRBV25-1 to TRBJ2-1; TRBD2 aligns across 11 bases. V dropped 5 bases and J dropped 8; count of bases not matched to a gene: 8. Looked up from germline, CDR1 is MGHDK and CDR2 is SYGVNS. The CDR3 consists of 15 residues.

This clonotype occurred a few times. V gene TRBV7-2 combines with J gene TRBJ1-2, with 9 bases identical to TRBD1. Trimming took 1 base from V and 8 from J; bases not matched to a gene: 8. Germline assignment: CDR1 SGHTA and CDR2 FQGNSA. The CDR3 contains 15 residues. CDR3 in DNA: TGTGCCAGCAGCTTAGAAAGGGGACAGGGAAACGGCTACACCTTC. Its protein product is CASSLERGQGNGYTF.

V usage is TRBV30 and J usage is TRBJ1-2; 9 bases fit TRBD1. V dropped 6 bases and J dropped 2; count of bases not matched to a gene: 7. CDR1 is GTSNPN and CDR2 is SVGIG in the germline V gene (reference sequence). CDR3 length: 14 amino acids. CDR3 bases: TGTGCCTGCCGAAACAGGGGGCGGAACTATGGCTACACCTTC. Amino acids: CACRNRGRNYGYTF.

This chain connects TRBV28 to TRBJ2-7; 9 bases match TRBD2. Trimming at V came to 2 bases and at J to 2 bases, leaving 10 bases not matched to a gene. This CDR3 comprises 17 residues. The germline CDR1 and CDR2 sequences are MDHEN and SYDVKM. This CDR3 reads CASSLPPSGNNAYEQYF. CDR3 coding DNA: TGTGCCAGCAGTTTACCTCCTAGCGGGAATAACGCCTACGAGCAGTACTTC.

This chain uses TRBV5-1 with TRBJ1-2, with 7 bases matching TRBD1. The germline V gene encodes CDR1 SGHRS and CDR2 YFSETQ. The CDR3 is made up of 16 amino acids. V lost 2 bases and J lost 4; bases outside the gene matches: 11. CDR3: CASSFNSGGPIYGYTF. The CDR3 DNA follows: TGCGCCAGCAGCTTCAATTCAGGGGGGCCCATCTATGGCTACACCTTC.

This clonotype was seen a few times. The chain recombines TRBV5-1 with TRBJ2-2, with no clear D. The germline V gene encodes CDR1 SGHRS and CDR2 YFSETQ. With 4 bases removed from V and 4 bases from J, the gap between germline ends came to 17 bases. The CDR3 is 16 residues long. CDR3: CASSLWWAPGTGELFF. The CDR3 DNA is TGCGCCAGCAGCCTTTGGTGGGCCCCGGGCACCGGGGAGCTGTTTTTT.

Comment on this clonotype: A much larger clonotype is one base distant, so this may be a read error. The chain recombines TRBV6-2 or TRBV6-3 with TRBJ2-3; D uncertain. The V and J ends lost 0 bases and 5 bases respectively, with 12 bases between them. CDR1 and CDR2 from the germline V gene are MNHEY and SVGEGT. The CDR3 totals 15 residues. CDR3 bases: TGTGCCAGCAGTTACTCGAACCCTAGGCGAGATACGCAGTATTTT. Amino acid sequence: CASSYSNPRRDTQYF.

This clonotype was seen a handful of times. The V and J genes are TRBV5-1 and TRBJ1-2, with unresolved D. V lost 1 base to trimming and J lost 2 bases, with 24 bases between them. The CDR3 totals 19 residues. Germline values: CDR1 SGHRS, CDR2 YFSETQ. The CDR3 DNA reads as TGCGCCAGCAGCTTGTATTCGTCGCATCGCATAAACCTAAACTATGGCTACACCTTC. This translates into CASSLYSSHRINLNYGYTF.

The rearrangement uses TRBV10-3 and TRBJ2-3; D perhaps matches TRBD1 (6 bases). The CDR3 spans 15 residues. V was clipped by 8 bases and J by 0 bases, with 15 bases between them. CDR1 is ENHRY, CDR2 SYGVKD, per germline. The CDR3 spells CAIAGTYSSTDTQYF. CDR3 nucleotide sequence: TGTGCCATCGCAGGGACATATTCTAGCACAGATACGCAGTATTTT.

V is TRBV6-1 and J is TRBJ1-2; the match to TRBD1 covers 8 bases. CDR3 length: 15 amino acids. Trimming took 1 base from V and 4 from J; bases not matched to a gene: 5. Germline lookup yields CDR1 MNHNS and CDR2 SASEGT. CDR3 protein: CASSEGLQGAYGYTF. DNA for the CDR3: TGTGCCAGCAGTGAAGGCCTTCAGGGGGCCTATGGCTACACCTTC.

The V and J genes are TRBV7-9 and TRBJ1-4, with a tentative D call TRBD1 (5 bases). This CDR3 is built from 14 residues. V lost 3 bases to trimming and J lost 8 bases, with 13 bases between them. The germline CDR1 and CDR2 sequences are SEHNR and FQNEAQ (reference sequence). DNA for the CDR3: TGTGCCAGCAGCTTCGGGGCCCCGCCGGAAAAACTGTTTTTT. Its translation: CASSFGAPPEKLFF.

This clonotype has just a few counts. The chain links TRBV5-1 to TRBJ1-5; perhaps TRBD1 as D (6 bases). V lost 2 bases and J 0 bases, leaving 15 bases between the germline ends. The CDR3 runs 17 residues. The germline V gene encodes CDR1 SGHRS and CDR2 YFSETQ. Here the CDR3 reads CASSLQQGPYSNQPQHF. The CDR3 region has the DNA TGCGCCAGCAGCTTACAACAGGGACCTTATAGCAATCAGCCCCAGCATTTT.

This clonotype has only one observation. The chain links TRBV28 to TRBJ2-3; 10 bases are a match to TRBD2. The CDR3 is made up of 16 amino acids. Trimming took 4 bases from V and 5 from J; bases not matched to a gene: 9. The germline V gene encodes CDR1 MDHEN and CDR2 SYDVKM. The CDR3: CASSSSGSGLGDTQYF. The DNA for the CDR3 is TGTGCCAGCAGTTCTAGCGGGAGTGGTTTAGGAGATACGCAGTATTTT. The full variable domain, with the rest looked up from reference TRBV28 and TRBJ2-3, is DVKVTQSSRYLVKRTGEKVFLECVQDMDHENMFWYRQDPGLGLRLIYFSYDVKMKEKGDIPEGYSVSREKKERFSLILESASTNQTSMYLCASSSSGSGLGDTQYFGPGTRLTVL.

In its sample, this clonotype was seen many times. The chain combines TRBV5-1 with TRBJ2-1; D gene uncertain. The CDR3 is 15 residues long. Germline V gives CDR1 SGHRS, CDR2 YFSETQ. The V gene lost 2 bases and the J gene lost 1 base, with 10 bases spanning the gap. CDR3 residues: CASSLALPSYNEQFF. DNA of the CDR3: TGCGCCAGCAGCTTAGCGTTACCATCCTACAATGAGCAGTTCTTC.

This chain's CDR3 is CASSHSNSPLHF. CDR3 in DNA: TGTGCCAGCAGCCACAGTAATTCACCCCTCCACTTT. The chain links TRBV2 to TRBJ1-6; D is unresolved. The CDR3 runs 12 residues. V was pared by 6 bases and J by 6 bases, with 6 bases between. In germline, CDR1 is SNHLY, CDR2 FYNNEI.

The chain's CDR3 is CAGGGRFYGYTF. CDR3 nucleotides: TGTGCCGGAGGGGGCCGATTTTATGGCTACACCTTC. The chain links TRBV6-1 to TRBJ1-2; 7 bases map to TRBD1. V lost 11 bases, J lost 5 bases, and 8 bases stayed unmatched. CDR1 MNHNS and CDR2 SASEGT come from the germline V gene. The CDR3 has 12 amino acids.

The CDR3 bases are TGTGCTAGTGGTTTGGTAAGGTTTGGAACACCCACCGAGACCCAGTACTTC. This codes for CASGLVRFGTPTETQYF. This chain connects TRBV12-5 to TRBJ2-5, with unresolved D. Germline-derived CDR1 and CDR2 are LGHNT and FRNRAP. The length of the CDR3 is 17 residues. Trimming stripped 0 bases from V and 5 bases from J, with 19 bases between.

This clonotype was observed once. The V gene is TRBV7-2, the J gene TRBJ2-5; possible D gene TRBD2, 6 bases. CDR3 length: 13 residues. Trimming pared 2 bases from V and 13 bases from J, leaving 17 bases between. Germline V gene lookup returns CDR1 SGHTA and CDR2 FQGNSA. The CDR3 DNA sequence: TGTGCCAGCAGCTTAACGAGCGGGCCCACGCGGTACTTC. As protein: CASSLTSGPTRYF.